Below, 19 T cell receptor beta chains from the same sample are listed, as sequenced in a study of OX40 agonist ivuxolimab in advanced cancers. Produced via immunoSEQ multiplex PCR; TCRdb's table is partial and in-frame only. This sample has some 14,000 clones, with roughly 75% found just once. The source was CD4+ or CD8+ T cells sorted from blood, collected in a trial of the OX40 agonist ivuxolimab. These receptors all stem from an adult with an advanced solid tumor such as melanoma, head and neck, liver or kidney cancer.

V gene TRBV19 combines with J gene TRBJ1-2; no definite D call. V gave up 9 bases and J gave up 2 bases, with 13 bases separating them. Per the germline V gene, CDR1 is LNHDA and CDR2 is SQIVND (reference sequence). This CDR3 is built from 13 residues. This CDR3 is CASQSNPNYGYTF. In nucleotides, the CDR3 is TGTGCCAGCCAGAGTAATCCAAACTATGGCTACACCTTC.

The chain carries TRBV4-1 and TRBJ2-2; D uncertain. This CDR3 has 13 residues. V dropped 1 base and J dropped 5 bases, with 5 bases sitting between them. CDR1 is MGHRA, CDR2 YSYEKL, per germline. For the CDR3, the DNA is TGCGCCAGCAGCCAAGTTGCAACCGGGGAGCTGTTTTTT. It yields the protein CASSQVATGELFF.

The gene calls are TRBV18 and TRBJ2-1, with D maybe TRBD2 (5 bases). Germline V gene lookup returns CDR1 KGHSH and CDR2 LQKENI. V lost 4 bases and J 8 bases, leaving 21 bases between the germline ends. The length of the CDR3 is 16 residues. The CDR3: CASSLSYPGMVDEQFF. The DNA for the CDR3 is TGTGCCAGCTCACTTAGTTACCCGGGAATGGTCGATGAGCAGTTCTTC.

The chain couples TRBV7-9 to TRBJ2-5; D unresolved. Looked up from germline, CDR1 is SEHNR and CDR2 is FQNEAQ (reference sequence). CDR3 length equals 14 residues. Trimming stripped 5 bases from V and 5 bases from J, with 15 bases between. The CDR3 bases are TGTGCCAGCAGCCCCCGTGGGCATCCCGAGACCCAGTACTTC. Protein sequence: CASSPRGHPETQYF.

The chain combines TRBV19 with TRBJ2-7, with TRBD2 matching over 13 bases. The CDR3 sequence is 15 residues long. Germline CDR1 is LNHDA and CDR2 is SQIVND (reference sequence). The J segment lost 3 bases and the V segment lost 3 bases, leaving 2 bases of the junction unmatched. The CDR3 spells CASSMGLAGRYEQYF. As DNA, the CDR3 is TGTGCCAGTAGTATGGGACTAGCGGGACGCTACGAGCAGTACTTC.

The CDR3 bases are TGTGCTAGTGGTTTGGGCCCCGACACGCTCAAAAACATTCAGTACTTC. This gives the protein CASGLGPDTLKNIQYF. V gene TRBV12-5 combines with J gene TRBJ2-4; D remains unclear. CDR3 length: 16 amino acids. Looked up from germline, CDR1 is LGHNT and CDR2 is FRNRAP. Trimming took off 1 base at V and 3 bases at J, with 13 bases between the two ends.

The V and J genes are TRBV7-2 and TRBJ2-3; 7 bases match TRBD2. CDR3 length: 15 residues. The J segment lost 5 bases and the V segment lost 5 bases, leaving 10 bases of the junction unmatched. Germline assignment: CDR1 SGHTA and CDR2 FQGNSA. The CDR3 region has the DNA TGTGCCAGCAGCCCGGGGAGCGGGGCGGGAGATACGCAGTATTTT. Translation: CASSPGSGAGDTQYF. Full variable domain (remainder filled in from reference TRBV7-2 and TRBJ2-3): GAGVSQSPSNKVTEKGKDVELRCDPISGHTALYWYRQSLGQGLEFLIYFQGNSAPDKSGLPSDRFSAERTGGSVSTLTIQRTQQEDSAVYLCASSPGSGAGDTQYFGPGTRLTVL.

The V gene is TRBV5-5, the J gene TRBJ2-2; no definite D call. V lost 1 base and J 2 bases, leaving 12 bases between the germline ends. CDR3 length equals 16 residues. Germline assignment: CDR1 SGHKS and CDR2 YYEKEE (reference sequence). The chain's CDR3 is CASSLRSAANTGELFF. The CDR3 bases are TGTGCCAGCAGCTTGAGGTCCGCGGCTAACACCGGGGAGCTGTTTTTT.

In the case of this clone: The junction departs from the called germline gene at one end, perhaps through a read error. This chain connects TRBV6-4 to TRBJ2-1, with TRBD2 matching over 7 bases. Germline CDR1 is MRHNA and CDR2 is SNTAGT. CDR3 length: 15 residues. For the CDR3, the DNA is TGTGCCAGCAGTTACTCTAGCGGACAATCCAATGAGCAGTTCTTC. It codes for CASSYSSGQSNEQFF.

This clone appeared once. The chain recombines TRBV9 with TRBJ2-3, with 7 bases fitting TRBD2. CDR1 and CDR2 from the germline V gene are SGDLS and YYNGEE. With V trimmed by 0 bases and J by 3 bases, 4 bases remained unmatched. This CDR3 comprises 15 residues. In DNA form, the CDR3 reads TGTGCCAGCAGCGTAGGCGGGAGTAATACAGATACGCAGTATTTT. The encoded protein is CASSVGGSNTDTQYF.

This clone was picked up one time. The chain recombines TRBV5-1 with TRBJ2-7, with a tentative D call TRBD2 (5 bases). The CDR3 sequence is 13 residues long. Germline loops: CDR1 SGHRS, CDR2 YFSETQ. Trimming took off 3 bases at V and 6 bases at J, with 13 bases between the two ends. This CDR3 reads CASSWETSSEQYF. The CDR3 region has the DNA TGCGCCAGCAGCTGGGAAACTAGTTCCGAGCAGTACTTC.

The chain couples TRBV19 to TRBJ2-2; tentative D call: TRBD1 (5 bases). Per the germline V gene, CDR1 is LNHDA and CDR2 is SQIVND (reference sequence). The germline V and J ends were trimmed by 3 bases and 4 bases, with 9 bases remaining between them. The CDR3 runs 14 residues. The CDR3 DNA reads TGTGCCAGTAGTATTCAGGGTCTCACCGGGGAGCTGTTTTTT. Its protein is CASSIQGLTGELFF.

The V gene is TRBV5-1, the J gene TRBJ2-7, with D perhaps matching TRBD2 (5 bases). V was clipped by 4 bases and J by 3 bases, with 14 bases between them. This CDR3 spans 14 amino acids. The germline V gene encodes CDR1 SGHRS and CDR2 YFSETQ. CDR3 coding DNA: TGCGCCAGCAGCGACGATGGCCGGGACTACGAGCAGTACTTC. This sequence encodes CASSDDGRDYEQYF.

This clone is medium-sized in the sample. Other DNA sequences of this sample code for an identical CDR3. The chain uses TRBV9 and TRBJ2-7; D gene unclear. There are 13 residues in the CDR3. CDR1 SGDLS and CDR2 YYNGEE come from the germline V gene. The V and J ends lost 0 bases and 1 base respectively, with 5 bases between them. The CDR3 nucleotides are TGTGCCAGCAGCGTAGAGGGTTCCTACGAGCAGTACTTC. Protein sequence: CASSVEGSYEQYF.

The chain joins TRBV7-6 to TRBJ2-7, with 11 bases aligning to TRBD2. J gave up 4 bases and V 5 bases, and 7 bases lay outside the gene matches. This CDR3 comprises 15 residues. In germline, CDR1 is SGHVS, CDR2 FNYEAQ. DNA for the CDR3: TGTGCCAGCAGCCCTACGACTAGCGGGATTTACGAGCAGTACTTC. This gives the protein CASSPTTSGIYEQYF.

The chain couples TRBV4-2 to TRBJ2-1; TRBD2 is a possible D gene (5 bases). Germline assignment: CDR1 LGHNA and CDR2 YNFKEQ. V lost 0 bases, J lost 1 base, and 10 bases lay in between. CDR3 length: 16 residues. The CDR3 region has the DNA TGTGCCAGCAGCCAAGATGGAGCGGATTCCTACAATGAGCAGTTCTTC. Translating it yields CASSQDGADSYNEQFF.

CDR3 sequence: CASSVTATYGYTF. In nucleotides, the CDR3 is TGTGCCAGCAGTGTTACGGCAACTTATGGCTACACCTTC. This chain joins TRBV25-1 and TRBJ1-2; no reliable D call. The CDR3 loop spans 13 amino acids. V was pared by 4 bases and J by 5 bases, with 11 bases between. CDR1 and CDR2 (germline): MGHDK, SYGVNS.

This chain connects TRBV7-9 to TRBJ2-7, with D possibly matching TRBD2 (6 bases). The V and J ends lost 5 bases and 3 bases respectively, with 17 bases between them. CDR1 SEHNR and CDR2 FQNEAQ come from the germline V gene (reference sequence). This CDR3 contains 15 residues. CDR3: CASSHSEGGSYEQYF. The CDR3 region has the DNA TGTGCCAGCAGCCACTCGGAGGGAGGAAGCTACGAGCAGTACTTC.

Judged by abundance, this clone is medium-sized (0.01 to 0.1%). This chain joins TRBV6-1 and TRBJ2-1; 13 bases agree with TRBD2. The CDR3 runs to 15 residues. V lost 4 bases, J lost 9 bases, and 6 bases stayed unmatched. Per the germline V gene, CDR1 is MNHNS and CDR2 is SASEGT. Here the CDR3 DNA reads TGTGCCAGCAGTGGAACTAGCGGGGGGGCCAGTGAGCAGTTCTTC. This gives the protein CASSGTSGGASEQFF.